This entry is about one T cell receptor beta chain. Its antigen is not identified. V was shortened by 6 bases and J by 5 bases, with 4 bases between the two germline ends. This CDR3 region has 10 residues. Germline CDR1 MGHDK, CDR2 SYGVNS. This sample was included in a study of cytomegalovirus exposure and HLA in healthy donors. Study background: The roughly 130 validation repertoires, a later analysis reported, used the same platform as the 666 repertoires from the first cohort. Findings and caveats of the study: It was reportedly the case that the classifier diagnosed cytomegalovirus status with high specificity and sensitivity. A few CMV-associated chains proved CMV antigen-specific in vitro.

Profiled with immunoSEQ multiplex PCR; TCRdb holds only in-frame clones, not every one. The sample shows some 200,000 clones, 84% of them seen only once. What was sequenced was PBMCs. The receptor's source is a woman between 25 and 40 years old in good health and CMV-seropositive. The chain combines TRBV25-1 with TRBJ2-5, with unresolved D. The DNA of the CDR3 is TGTGCCAGCAGGCGGGAGACCCAGTACTTC. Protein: CASRRETQYF. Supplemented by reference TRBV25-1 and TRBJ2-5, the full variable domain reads EADIYQTPRYLVIGTGKKITLECSQTMGHDKMYWYQQDPGMELHLIHYSYGVNSTEKGDLSSESTVSRIRTEHFPLTLESARPSHTSQYLCASRRETQYFGPGTRLLVL.